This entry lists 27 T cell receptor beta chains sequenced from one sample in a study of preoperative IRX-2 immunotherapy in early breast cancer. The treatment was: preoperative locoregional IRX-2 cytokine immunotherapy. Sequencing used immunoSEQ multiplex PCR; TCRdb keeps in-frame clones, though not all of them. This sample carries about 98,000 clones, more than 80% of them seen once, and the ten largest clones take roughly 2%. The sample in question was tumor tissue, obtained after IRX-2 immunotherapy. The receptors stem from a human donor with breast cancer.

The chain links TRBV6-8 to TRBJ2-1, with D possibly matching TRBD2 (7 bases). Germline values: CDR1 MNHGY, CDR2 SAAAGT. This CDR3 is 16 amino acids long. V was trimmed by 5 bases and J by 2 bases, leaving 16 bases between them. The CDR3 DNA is TGTGCCAGCAGTCCGTACGGAGGGGGGGCCTACAATGAGCAGTTCTTC. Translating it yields CASSPYGGGAYNEQFF.

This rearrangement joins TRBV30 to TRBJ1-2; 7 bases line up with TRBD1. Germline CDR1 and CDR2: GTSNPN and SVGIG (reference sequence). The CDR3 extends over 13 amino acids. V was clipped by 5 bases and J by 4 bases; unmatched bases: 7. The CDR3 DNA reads TGTGCCTGGTTAACACAGGGGAGCTATGGCTACACCTTC. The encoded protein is CAWLTQGSYGYTF.

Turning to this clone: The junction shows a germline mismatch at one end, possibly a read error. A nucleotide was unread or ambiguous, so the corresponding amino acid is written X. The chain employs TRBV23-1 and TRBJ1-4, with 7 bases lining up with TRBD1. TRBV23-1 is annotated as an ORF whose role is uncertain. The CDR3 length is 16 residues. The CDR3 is CXSSRRQGATNEKLFF. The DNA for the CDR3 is TGCGYCAGCAGTCGCCGCCAGGGGGCAACTAATGAAAAACTGTTTTTT.

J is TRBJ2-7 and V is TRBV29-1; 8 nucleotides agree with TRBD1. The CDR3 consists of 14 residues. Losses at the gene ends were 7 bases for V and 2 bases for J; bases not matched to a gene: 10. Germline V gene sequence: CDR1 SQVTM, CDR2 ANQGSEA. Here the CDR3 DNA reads TGCAGCGCCGTTGACAGGGGTTCTCCCTACGAGCAGTACTTC. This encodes CSAVDRGSPYEQYF.

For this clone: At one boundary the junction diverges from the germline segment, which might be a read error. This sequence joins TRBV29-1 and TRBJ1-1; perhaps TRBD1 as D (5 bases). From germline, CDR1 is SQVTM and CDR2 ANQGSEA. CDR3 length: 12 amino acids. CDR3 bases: TGCACCGTTTCGGGGGTGGGGACTGAAGCTTTCTTT. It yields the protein CTVSGVGTEAFF.

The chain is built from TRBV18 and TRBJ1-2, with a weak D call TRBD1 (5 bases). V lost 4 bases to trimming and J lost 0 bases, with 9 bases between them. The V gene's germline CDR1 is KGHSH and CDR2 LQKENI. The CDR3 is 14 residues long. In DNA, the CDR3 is TGTGCCAGCTCACGAACAGGATCTAACTATGGCTACACCTTC. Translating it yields CASSRTGSNYGYTF.

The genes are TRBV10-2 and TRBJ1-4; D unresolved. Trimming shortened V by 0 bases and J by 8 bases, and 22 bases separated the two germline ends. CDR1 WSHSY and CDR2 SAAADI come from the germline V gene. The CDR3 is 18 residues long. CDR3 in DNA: TGCGCCAGCAGTGAGTCGCTTCAGGAATTACTCTACGGGGAAAAACTGTTTTTT. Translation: CASSESLQELLYGEKLFF.

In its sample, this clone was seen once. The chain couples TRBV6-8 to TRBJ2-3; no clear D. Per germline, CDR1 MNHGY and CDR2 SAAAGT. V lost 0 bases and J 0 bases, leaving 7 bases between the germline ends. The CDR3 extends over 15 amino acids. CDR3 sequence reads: CASSYSYASTDTQYF. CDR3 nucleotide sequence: TGTGCCAGCAGTTACTCTTACGCTAGCACAGATACGCAGTATTTT.

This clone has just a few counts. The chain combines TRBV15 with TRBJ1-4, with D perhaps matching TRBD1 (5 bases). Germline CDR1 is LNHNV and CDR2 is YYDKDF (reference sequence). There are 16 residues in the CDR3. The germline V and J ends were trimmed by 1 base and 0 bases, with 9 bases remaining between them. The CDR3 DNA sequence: TGTGCCACCAGCAGAGGGCAGGGTACAACTAATGAAAAACTGTTTTTT. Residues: CATSRGQGTTNEKLFF. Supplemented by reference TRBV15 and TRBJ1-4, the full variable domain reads DAMVIQNPRYQVTQFGKPVTLSCSQTLNHNVMYWYQQKSSQAPKLLFHYYDKDFNNEADTPDNFQSRRPNTSFCFLDIRSPGLGDTAMYLCATSRGQGTTNEKLFFGSGTQLSVL.

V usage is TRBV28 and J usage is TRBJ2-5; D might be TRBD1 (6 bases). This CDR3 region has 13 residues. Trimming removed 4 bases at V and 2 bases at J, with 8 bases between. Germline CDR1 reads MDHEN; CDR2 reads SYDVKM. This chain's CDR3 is CASSSGQQETQYF. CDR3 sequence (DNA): TGTGCCAGCAGTTCCGGACAGCAAGAGACCCAGTACTTC.

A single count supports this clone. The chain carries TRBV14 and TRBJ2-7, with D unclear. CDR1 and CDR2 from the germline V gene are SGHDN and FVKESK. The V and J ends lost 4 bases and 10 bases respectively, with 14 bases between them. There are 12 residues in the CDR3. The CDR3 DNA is TGTGCCAGCAGCCCTATCCAGACCCACCAGTACTTC. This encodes CASSPIQTHQYF.

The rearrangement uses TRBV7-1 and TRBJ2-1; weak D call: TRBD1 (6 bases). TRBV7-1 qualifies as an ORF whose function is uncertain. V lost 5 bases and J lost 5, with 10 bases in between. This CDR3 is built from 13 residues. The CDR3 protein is CASSLQGNNEQFF. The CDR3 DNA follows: TGTGCCAGCAGCCTACAGGGAAACAATGAGCAGTTCTTC.

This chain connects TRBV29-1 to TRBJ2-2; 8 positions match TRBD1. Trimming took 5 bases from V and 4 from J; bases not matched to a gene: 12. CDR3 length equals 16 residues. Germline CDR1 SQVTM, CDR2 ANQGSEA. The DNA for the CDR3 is TGCAGCGTTTATGATCAGGGGGCACGGGGCACCGGGGAGCTGTTTTTT. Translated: CSVYDQGARGTGELFF.

CDR3 in DNA: TGCGCCAGCAGCTCGGACAGGGGGACCGGAGAGACCCAGTACTTC. Residues: CASSSDRGTGETQYF. The chain links TRBV5-1 to TRBJ2-5; 10 bases align to TRBD1. CDR1 and CDR2 from the germline V gene are SGHRS and YFSETQ. This CDR3 is 15 amino acids long. Losses at the gene ends were 3 bases for V and 4 bases for J; bases not matched to a gene: 6.

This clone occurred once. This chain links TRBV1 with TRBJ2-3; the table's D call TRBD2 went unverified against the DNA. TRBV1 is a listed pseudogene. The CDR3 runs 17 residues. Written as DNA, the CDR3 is TGCACCAGCAGCCAAGATCTTTGGCGGGGAGGCACAGATACGCAGTATTTT. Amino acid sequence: CTSSQDLWRGGTDTQYF.

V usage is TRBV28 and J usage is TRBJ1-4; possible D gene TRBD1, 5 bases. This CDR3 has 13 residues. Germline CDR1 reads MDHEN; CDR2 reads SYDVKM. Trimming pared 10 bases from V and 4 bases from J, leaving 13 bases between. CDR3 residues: CATNDSNNEKLFF. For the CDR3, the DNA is TGTGCCACCAACGACAGTAATAATGAAAAACTGTTTTTT.

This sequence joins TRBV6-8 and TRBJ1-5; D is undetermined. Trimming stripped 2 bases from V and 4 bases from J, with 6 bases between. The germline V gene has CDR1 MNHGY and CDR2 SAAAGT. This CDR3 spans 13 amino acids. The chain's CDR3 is CASSYAVNQPQHF. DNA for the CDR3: TGTGCCAGCAGTTACGCGGTGAATCAGCCCCAGCATTTT.

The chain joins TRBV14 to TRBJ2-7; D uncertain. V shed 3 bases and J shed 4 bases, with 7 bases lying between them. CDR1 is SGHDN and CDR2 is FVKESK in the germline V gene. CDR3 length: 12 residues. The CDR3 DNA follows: TGTGCCAGCAGCCAGAGACATTACGAGCAGTACTTC. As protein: CASSQRHYEQYF. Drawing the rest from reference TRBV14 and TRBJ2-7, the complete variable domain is EAGVTQFPSHSVIEKGQTVTLRCDPISGHDNLYWYRRVMGKEIKFLLHFVKESKQDESGMPNNRFLAERTGGTYSTLKVQPAELEDSGVYFCASSQRHYEQYFGPGTRLTVT.

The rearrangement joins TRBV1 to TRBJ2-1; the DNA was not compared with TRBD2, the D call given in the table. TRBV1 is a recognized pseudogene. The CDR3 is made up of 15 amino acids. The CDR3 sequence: CASSLLAGDYNEQFF. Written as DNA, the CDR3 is TGCGCCAGCAGCCTACTAGCTGGAGACTACAATGAGCAGTTCTTC.

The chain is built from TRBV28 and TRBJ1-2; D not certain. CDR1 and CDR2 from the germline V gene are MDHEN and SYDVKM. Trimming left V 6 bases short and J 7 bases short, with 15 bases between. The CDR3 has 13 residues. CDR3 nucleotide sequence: TGTGCCAGCAGCCAGGCCTCGCTAGCTGGCTACACCTTC. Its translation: CASSQASLAGYTF.

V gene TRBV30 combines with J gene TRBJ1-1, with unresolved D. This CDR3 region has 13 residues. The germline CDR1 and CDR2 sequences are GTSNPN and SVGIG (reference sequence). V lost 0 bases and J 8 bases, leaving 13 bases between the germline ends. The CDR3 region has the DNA TGTGCCTGGAGTGTACTCTCCAATGTCGAAGCTTTCTTT. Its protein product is CAWSVLSNVEAFF.

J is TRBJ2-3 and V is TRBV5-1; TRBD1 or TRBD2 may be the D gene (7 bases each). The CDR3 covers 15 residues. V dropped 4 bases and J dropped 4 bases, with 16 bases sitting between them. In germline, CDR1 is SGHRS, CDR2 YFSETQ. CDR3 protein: CASSPGSGGADTQYF. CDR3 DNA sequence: TGCGCCAGCAGCCCGGGCTCAGGGGGGGCAGATACGCAGTATTTT.

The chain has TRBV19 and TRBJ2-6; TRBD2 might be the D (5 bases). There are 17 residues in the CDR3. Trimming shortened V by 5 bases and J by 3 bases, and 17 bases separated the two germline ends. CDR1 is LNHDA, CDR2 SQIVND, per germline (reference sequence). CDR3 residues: CASSLRVGFDGANVLTF. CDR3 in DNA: TGTGCCAGTAGTCTGAGGGTAGGGTTTGATGGGGCCAACGTCCTGACTTTC. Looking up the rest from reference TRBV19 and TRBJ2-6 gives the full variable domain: DGGITQSPKYLFRKEGQNVTLSCEQNLNHDAMYWYRQDPGQGLRLIYYSQIVNDFQKGDIAEGYSVSREKKESFPLTVTSAQKNPTAFYLCASSLRVGFDGANVLTFGAGSRLTVL.

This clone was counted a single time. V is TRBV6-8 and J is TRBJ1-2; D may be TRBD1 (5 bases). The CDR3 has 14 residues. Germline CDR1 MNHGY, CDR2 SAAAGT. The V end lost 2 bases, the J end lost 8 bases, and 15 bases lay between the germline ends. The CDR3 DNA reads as TGTGCCAGCAGTTACGGGAGGGACGCCCGGGGCTACACCTTC. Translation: CASSYGRDARGYTF.

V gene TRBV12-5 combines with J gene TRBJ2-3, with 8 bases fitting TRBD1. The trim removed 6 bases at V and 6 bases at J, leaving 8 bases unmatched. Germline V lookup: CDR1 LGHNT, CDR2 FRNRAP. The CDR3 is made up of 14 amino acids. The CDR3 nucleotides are TGTGCTAGTGGGAACAGGGGGTTGTTGGATACGCAGTATTTT. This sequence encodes CASGNRGLLDTQYF.

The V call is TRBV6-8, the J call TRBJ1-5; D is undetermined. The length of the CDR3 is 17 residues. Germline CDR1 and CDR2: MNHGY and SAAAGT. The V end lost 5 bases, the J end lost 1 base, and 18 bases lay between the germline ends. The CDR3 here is CASSEAFRRRSNQPQHF. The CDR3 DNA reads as TGTGCCAGCAGTGAGGCATTTAGGAGAAGAAGCAATCAGCCCCAGCATTTT.

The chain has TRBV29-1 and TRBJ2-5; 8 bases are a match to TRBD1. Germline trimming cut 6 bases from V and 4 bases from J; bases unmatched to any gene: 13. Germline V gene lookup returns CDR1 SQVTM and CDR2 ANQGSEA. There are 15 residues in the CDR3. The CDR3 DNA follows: TGCAGCGTGGGGGGACCAGGGGGCCAACGAGAGACCCAGTACTTC. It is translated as CSVGGPGGQRETQYF.